This T cell receptor beta chain was captured in a study of Graves' ophthalmopathy and Graves' hyperthyroidism. This CDR3 contains 13 residues. Per the germline V gene, CDR1 is LNHDA and CDR2 is SQIVND (reference sequence). V lost 9 bases and J lost 2; bases outside the gene matches: 7. Amplifying from RNA transcripts, the study obtained TCR beta CDR3 regions. HTBI primers served in a first-round RT-PCR, which a second-round multiplex PCR followed. In TCRdb, the multiplex PCR reads were re-called with MiXCR into one record per CDR3 protein. The repertoire holds roughly 400,000 distinct CDR3 sequences, with 15% to 19% as singletons. What supplied the PBMCs was roughly 10 ml of fresh peripheral blood.

Sequences were obtained from peripheral blood. The receptor was derived from a woman younger than 35 with stable Graves' hyperthyroidism. The chain links TRBV19 to TRBJ2-7; 7 bases agree with TRBD1. The chain's CDR3 is CARSGTAAYEQYF. The CDR3 DNA reads as TGTGCCAGATCCGGGACAGCGGCCTACGAGCAGTACTTC.